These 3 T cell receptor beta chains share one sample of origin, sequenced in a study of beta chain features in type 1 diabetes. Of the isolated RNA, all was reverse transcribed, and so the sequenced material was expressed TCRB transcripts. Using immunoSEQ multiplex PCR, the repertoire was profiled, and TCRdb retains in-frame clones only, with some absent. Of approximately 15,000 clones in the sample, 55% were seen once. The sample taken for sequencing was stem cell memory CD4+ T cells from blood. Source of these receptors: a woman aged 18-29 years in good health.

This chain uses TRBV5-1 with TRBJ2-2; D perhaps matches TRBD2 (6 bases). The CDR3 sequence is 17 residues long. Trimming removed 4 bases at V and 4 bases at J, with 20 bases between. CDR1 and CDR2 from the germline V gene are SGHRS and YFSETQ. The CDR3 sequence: CASSPSPQGGFTGELFF. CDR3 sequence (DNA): TGCGCCAGCAGCCCCTCACCTCAGGGAGGATTCACCGGGGAGCTGTTTTTT.

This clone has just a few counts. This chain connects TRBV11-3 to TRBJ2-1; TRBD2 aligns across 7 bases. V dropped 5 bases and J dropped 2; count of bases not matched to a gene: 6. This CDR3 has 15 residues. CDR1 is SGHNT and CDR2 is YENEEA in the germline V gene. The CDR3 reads CASSISAGAYNEQFF. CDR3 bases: TGTGCCAGCAGCATCTCCGCGGGGGCCTACAATGAGCAGTTCTTC.

Written as DNA, the CDR3 is TGCAGCGTTGGAGCGGGATTCACAGATACGCAGTATTTT. Amino acids: CSVGAGFTDTQYF. V usage is TRBV29-1 and J usage is TRBJ2-3; 7 bases line up with TRBD2. In germline, CDR1 is SQVTM, CDR2 ANQGSEA. The CDR3 extends over 13 amino acids. The trim removed 4 bases at V and 2 bases at J, leaving 3 bases unmatched.